Following are 16 T cell receptor beta chains from one sample sequenced in a study of vaccination effects on CD4 cells after COVID-19. Researchers isolated CD4+ T cells once approximately eleven days of culture had elapsed. All study participants received two doses of BNT162b2 or mRNA-1273 vaccine. Antigen specificity for these receptors is unknown. Sequencing was performed with immunoSEQ multiplex PCR; in TCRdb, only in-frame clones are kept and a portion is missing. The repertoire includes about 71,000 clones, over 75% of them detected once, and approximately 2.4% sits in the top ten. The specimen was CD4+ T cells from PBMCs cultured without peptide, collected after COVID-19 vaccination. The receptors originated from a human donor who received a COVID-19 vaccine.

The chain uses TRBV9 and TRBJ2-1; D is uncertain. V lost 0 bases and J lost 10, with 11 bases in between. Germline CDR1 reads SGDLS; CDR2 reads YYNGEE. This CDR3 is built from 13 residues. CDR3 in DNA: TGTGCCAGCAGCGTAGTTGAAGGTGGGGAGCAGTTCTTC. Translating gives CASSVVEGGEQFF.

The chain couples TRBV5-1 to TRBJ1-4; TRBD1 is a possible D gene (5 bases). V was trimmed by 2 bases and J by 5 bases, leaving 13 bases between them. Germline CDR1 reads SGHRS; CDR2 reads YFSETQ. The CDR3 is made up of 15 amino acids. CDR3 in DNA: TGCGCCAGCAGCTTAGCCGACAGCGTAAATGAAAAACTGTTTTTT. Translation: CASSLADSVNEKLFF. The full variable domain, rest sourced from reference TRBV5-1 and TRBJ1-4, is KAGVTQTPRYLIKTRGQQVTLSCSPISGHRSVSWYQQTPGQGLQFLFEYFSETQRNKGNFPGRFSGRQFSNSRSEMNVSTLELGDSALYLCASSLADSVNEKLFFGSGTQLSVL.

This clone was detected a few times. This rearrangement joins TRBV7-3 to TRBJ1-1, with D possibly matching TRBD1 (6 bases). V gave up 2 bases and J gave up 2 bases, with 9 bases separating them. This CDR3 region has 14 residues. Germline V gene lookup returns CDR1 SGHTA and CDR2 FQGTGA. The CDR3 spells CASSLGGRNTEAFF. DNA of the CDR3: TGTGCCAGCAGCTTAGGGGGCCGCAACACTGAAGCTTTCTTT.

This chain uses TRBV5-1 with TRBJ2-1; D remains ambiguous. With 1 base removed from V and 5 bases from J, the gap between germline ends came to 7 bases. Germline V gene sequence: CDR1 SGHRS, CDR2 YFSETQ. This CDR3 has 13 amino acids. The CDR3 region has the DNA TGCGCCAGCAGCTTGAACACCAACAATGAGCAGTTCTTC. Amino acid sequence: CASSLNTNNEQFF.

The V gene is TRBV19, the J gene TRBJ1-5; tentative D call: TRBD1 (6 bases). V was shortened by 0 bases and J by 5 bases, with 20 bases between the two germline ends. The CDR3 loop spans 18 amino acids. Per germline, CDR1 LNHDA and CDR2 SQIVND (reference sequence). DNA for the CDR3: TGTGCCAGTAGTATAGATCCCGGGGGCCCCTCTTTTGATCAGCCCCAGCATTTT. Amino acid sequence: CASSIDPGGPSFDQPQHF.

This clone was picked up a small number of times. V gene TRBV11-2 combines with J gene TRBJ1-4; D possibly corresponds to TRBD1 (5 bases). In germline, CDR1 is SGHAT, CDR2 FQNNGV. Trimming left V 5 bases short and J 4 bases short, with 11 bases between. The CDR3 runs 14 residues. The CDR3 loop reads CASSPQGVNEKLFF. The CDR3 nucleotides are TGTGCCAGCAGCCCGCAGGGAGTTAATGAAAAACTGTTTTTT. The full variable domain, rest sourced from reference TRBV11-2 and TRBJ1-4, is EAGVAQSPRYKIIEKRQSVAFWCNPISGHATLYWYQQILGQGPKLLIQFQNNGVVDDSQLPKDRFSAERLKGVDSTLKIQPAKLEDSAVYLCASSPQGVNEKLFFGSGTQLSVL.

The gene calls are TRBV18 and TRBJ2-5; 7 bases fit TRBD2. Unmatched junction bases numbered 4, after V lost 2 bases and J lost 4 bases. The germline V gene encodes CDR1 KGHSH and CDR2 LQKENI. This CDR3 has 14 amino acids. The CDR3 DNA reads TGTGCCAGCTCACCAGGGGAGGGTAGAGAGACCCAGTACTTC. Residues: CASSPGEGRETQYF.

The gene calls are TRBV7-2 and TRBJ1-3; the D gene is possibly TRBD1 (5 bases). The germline CDR1 and CDR2 sequences are SGHTA and FQGNSA. The CDR3 sequence is 16 residues long. V lost 6 bases to trimming and J lost 1 base, with 16 bases between them. The CDR3 nucleotides are TGTGCCAGCAGTCGCACAGGACGGGGATCTGGAAACACCATATATTTT. Protein: CASSRTGRGSGNTIYF. Based on the CDR3 plus reference TRBV7-2 and TRBJ1-3, the full variable domain is GAGVSQSPSNKVTEKGKDVELRCDPISGHTALYWYRQSLGQGLEFLIYFQGNSAPDKSGLPSDRFSAERTGGSVSTLTIQRTQQEDSAVYLCASSRTGRGSGNTIYFGEGSWLTVV.

The chain couples TRBV5-1 to TRBJ2-1, with 10 bases aligning to TRBD1. There are 14 residues in the CDR3. The V and J ends lost 2 bases and 5 bases, in that order; junction bases with no gene match: 1. Per the germline V gene, CDR1 is SGHRS and CDR2 is YFSETQ. CDR3 nucleotide sequence: TGCGCCAGCAGCTTAGGGACAGGGGACAATGAGCAGTTCTTC. Residues: CASSLGTGDNEQFF.

The genes are TRBV28 and TRBJ1-5, with D tentatively TRBD1 (5 bases). The germline gives CDR1 MDHEN, CDR2 SYDVKM. This CDR3 is built from 13 residues. V gave up 6 bases and J gave up 4 bases, with 10 bases separating them. CDR3: CASRRGMNQPQHF. CDR3 coding DNA: TGTGCCAGCAGGAGGGGAATGAATCAGCCCCAGCATTTT.

The V gene is TRBV30, the J gene TRBJ1-4; the match to TRBD1 covers 8 bases. There are 13 residues in the CDR3. J was trimmed by 7 bases and V by 7 bases; bases with no gene match: 8. In germline, CDR1 is GTSNPN, CDR2 SVGIG (reference sequence). CDR3 sequence: CAFNRGFAEKLFF. CDR3 coding DNA: TGTGCCTTTAACAGGGGGTTCGCTGAAAAACTGTTTTTT.

The chain uses TRBV3-1 (or the pseudogene TRBV3-2) and TRBJ2-2; 8 positions match TRBD1. The ends lost 1 base at V and 2 bases at J; junction bases unmatched: 3. Per the germline V gene, CDR1 is LGHDT and CDR2 is YNNKEL (reference sequence). This CDR3 region has 16 residues. For the CDR3, the DNA is TGTGCCAGCAGCCAAGGACAGGGGAGTAACACCGGGGAGCTGTTTTTT. Its translation is CASSQGQGSNTGELFF.

This clone was observed once. The chain links TRBV14 to TRBJ2-3, with D uncertain. This CDR3 has 15 amino acids. V lost 3 bases, J lost 5 bases, and 15 bases lay in between. Looked up from germline, CDR1 is SGHDN and CDR2 is FVKESK. The CDR3 protein is CASSQSPQKLDTQYF. CDR3 nucleotide sequence: TGTGCCAGCAGCCAGAGCCCACAGAAGCTAGATACGCAGTATTTT.

The CDR3, as DNA: TGTGCCAGCAGGGGTTCTTTTCTCTATGGCTACACCTTC. The encoded protein is CASRGSFLYGYTF. The genes are TRBV6-6 and TRBJ1-2; no definite D call. The CDR3 is 13 residues long. CDR1 is MNHNY, CDR2 SVGAGI, per germline (reference sequence). Trimming stripped 6 bases from V and 4 bases from J, with 12 bases between.

A few counts support this clone. This rearrangement joins TRBV29-1 to TRBJ2-3; unclear D gene. Deletions cut 7 bases from V and 4 bases from J, with 15 bases between. This CDR3 has 13 amino acids. Germline values: CDR1 SQVTM, CDR2 ANQGSEA. In DNA, the CDR3 is TGCAGCGCCCCCCTCACTTTGGCAGATACGCAGTATTTT. Translated: CSAPLTLADTQYF.

This sequence joins TRBV7-2 and TRBJ1-5; D remains unclear. V lost 0 bases, J lost 0 bases, and 9 bases lay in between. This CDR3 has 16 residues. Germline values: CDR1 SGHTA, CDR2 FQGNSA. The chain's CDR3 is CASSLAVTDSNQPQHF. The CDR3 coding sequence is TGTGCCAGCAGCTTAGCAGTAACCGATAGCAATCAGCCCCAGCATTTT.